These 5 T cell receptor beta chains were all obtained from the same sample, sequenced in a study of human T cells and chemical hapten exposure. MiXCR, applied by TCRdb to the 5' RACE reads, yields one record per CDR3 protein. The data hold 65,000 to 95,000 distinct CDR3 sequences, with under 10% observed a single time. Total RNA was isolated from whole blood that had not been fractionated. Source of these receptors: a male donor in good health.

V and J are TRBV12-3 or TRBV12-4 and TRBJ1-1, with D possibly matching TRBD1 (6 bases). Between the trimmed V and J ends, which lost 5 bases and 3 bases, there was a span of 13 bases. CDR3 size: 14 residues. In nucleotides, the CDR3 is TGTGCCAGCAGTCTACAGGGTCTGGACACTGAAGCTTTCTTT. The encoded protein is CASSLQGLDTEAFF.

The CDR3 region is CSVVPSPTYEQYF. CDR3 DNA: TGCAGCGTTGTTCCAAGCCCTACCTACGAGCAGTACTTC. The chain employs TRBV29-1 and TRBJ2-7; D gene ambiguous. V lost 4 bases and J 2 bases, leaving 12 bases between the germline ends. Germline V lookup: CDR1 SQVTM, CDR2 ANQGSEA. CDR3 length: 13 amino acids.

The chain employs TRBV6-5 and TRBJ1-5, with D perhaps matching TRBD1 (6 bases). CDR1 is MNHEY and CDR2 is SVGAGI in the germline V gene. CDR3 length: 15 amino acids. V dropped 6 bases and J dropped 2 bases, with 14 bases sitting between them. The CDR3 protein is CASSRTARGNQPQHF. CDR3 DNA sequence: TGTGCCAGCAGCCGGACAGCTAGGGGCAATCAGCCCCAGCATTTT.

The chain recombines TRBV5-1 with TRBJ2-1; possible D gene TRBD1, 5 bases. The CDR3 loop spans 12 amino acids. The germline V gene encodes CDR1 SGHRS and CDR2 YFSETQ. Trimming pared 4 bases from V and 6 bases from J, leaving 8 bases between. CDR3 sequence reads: CASSIRVNEQFF. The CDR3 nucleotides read TGCGCCAGCAGCATCAGGGTCAATGAGCAGTTCTTC.

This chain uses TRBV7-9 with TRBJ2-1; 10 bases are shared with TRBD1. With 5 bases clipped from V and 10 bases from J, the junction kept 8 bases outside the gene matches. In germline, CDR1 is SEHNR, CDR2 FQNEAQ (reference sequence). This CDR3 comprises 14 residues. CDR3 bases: TGTGCCAGCAGCCCGGGACAGGGGATAGGAGAGCAGTTCTTC. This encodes CASSPGQGIGEQFF.